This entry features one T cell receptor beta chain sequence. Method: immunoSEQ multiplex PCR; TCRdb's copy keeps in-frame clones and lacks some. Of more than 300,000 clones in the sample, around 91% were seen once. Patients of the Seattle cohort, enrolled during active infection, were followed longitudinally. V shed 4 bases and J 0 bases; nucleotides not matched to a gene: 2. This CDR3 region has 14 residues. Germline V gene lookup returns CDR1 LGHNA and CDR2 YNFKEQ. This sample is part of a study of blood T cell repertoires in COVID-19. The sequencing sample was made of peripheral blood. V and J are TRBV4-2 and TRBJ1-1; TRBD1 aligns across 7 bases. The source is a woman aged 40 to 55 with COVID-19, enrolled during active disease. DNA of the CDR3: TGTGCCAGCAGCCCGACAGGGATGAACACTGAAGCTTTCTTT. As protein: CASSPTGMNTEAFF.